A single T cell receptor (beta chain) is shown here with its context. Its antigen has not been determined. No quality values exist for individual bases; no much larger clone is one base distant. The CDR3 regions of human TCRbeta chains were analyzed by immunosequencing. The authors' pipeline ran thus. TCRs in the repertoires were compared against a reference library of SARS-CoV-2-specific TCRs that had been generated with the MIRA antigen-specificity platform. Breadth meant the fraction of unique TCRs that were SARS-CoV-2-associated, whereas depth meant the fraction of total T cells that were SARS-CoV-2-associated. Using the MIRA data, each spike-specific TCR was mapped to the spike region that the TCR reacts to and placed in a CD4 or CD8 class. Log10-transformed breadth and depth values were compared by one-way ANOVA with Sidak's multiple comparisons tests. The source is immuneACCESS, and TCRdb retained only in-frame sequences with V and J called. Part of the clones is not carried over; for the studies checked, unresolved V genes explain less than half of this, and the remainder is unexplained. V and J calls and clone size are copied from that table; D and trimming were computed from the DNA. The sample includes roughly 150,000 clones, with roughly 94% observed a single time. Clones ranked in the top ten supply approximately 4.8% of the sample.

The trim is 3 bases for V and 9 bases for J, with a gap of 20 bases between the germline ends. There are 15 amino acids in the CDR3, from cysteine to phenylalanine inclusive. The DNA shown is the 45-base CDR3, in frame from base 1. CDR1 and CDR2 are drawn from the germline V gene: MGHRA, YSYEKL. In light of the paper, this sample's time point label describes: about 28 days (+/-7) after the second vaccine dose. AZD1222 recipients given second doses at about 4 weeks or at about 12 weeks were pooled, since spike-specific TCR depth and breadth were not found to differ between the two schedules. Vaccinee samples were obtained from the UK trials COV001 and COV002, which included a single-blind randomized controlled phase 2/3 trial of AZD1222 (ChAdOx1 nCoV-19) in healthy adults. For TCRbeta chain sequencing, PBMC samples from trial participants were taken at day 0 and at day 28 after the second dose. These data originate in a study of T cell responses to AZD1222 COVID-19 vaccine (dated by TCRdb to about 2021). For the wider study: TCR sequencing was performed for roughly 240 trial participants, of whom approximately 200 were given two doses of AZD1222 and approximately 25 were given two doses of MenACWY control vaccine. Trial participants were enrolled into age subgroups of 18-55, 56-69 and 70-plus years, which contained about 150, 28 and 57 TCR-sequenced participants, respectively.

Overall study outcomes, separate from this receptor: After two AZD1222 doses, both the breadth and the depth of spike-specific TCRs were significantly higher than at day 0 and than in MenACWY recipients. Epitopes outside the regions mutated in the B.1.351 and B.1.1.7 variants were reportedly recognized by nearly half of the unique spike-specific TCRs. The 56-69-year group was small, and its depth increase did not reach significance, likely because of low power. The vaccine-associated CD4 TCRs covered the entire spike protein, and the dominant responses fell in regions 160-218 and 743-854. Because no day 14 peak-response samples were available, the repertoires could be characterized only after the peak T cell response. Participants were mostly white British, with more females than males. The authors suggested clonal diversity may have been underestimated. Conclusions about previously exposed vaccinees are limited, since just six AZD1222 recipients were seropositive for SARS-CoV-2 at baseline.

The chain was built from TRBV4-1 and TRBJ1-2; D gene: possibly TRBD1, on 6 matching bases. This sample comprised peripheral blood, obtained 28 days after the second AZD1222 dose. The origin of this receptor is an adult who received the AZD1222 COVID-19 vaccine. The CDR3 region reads CASSQVAGTSKSYTF. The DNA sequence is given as TGCGCCAGCAGCCAGGTGGCGGGGACATCAAAAAGCTACACCTTC.